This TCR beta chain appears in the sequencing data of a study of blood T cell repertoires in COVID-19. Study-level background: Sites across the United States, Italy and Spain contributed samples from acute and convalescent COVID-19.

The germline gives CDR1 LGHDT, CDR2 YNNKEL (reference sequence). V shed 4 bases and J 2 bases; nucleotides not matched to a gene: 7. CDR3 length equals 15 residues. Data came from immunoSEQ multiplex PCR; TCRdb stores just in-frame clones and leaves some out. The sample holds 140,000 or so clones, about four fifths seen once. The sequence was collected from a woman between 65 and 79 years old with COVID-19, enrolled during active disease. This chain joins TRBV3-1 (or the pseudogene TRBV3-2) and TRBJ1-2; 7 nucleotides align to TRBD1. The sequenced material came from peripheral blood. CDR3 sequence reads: CASSPSGTANYGYTF. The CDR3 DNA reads TGTGCCAGCAGCCCCTCCGGGACAGCCAACTATGGCTACACCTTC.